The clone carrying this T cell receptor (beta chain) occurred a few times. Its antigen remains unknown. The sample belongs to a study of T cell repertoires in cytomegalovirus infection. Whole-study context: Shared public TCR beta signatures pointed to both CMV infection and a matching HLA type.

MiXCR, run by TCRdb on the reads, gives a single entry per CDR3 protein. This sample has around 200,000 distinct CDR3 sequences; about 39% occur once, and the top ten carry approximately 60%. The germline V and J ends were trimmed by 5 bases and 0 bases, with 16 bases remaining between them. Germline loops: CDR1 SGHTA, CDR2 FQGTGA. The CDR3 runs to 16 residues. The starting material was CD8+ T cells from cultured PBMCs, obtained from culture after CMV antigen stimulation. The V gene is TRBV7-3, the J gene TRBJ1-2; a weak D match, TRBD1 (6 bases). The origin of this receptor is a human donor in good health (CMV status not recorded). Some clones in this sample may be carry-over from other donors' samples. The CDR3 here is CASSPWGAEANYGYTF. For the CDR3, the DNA is TGTGCCAGCAGCCCTTGGGGGGCTGAAGCTAACTATGGCTACACCTTC.